One sample yielded the 2 T cell receptor beta chains listed below, sequenced in a study of cytomegalovirus exposure and HLA in healthy donors. The PCR employed 60 Vbeta primers together with 13 Jbeta primers. The protocol was immunoSEQ multiplex PCR, while the TCRdb copy is restricted to in-frame clones and leaves out a portion. Of hundreds of thousands of clones detected, 78% appear once; the ten largest clones hold about 0.5%. Sequenced material: PBMCs. The receptors were sampled from a boy aged 5-17 years in good health and CMV-seronegative.

The chain is built from TRBV11-2 and TRBJ1-6; D remains ambiguous. CDR1 SGHAT and CDR2 FQNNGV come from the germline V gene. V was trimmed by 2 bases and J by 5 bases, leaving 7 bases between them. The CDR3 loop spans 14 amino acids. CDR3 amino acids: CASSLTLNNSPLHF. CDR3 DNA sequence: TGTGCCAGCAGCTTAACACTAAATAATTCACCCCTCCACTTT.

The CDR3 is CSAPSVYEQYF. The CDR3, as DNA: TGCAGTGCTCCCAGTGTCTACGAGCAGTACTTC. V gene TRBV20-1 combines with J gene TRBJ2-7; D is undetermined. V lost 5 bases to trimming and J lost 3 bases, with 8 bases between them. Looked up from germline, CDR1 is DFQATT and CDR2 is SNEGSKA (reference sequence). CDR3 length equals 11 residues.